This T cell receptor beta chain was obtained from a study of early T cells in non-severe SARS-CoV-2 infection. Study in general: Bulk RNA taken from unsorted whole blood was sequenced, leaving chains unpaired.

Study-wide results and limits: Database matching using VDJdb favored anti-spike CD8 responses, with private and CD4 specificities left missing.

Worth noting for this clonotype: The target antigen is unknown.

This CDR3 spans 17 amino acids. With 4 bases clipped from V and 0 bases from J, the junction kept 8 bases outside the gene matches. Germline CDR1 and CDR2: SGHVS and FNYEAQ. Individual cDNA molecules received unique molecular identifiers. TCRdb used MiXCR to reprocess the 5' RACE reads, holding one entry per CDR3 protein. The repertoire includes roughly 80,000 distinct CDR3 sequences, 11% to 15% of them detected once, and roughly 3% sits in the top ten. Material: whole blood. V gene TRBV7-6 combines with J gene TRBJ2-1; 8 positions agree with TRBD2. This receptor was identified in an adult who was a healthcare worker with PCR-confirmed SARS-CoV-2 infection or an uninfected control (not recorded which). CDR3 coding DNA: TGTGCCAGCAGCTCCCGTTTCGGGGGGGTCTCCTACAATGAGCAGTTCTTC. Its protein is CASSSRFGGVSYNEQFF.